The 25 T cell receptor beta chains in this list originate from one sample, sequenced in a study of OX40 agonist ivuxolimab in advanced cancers. Generated by immunoSEQ multiplex PCR, the TCRdb table keeps only in-frame clones and is missing some. This table has 71,000 or so clones, around 84% appearing once. The sequencing used CD4+ or CD8+ T cells sorted from blood, collected in a trial of the OX40 agonist ivuxolimab. These receptors were taken from an adult with an advanced solid tumor such as melanoma, head and neck, liver or kidney cancer.

The V gene is TRBV30, the J gene TRBJ2-1; the match to TRBD1 covers 7 bases. The CDR3 has 12 residues. The ends lost 3 bases at V and 8 bases at J; junction bases unmatched: 4. Per the germline V gene, CDR1 is GTSNPN and CDR2 is SVGIG (reference sequence). CDR3 loop: CAWRGTVHEQFF. CDR3 sequence (DNA): TGTGCCTGGAGGGGGACAGTGCATGAGCAGTTCTTC.

The V gene is TRBV18, the J gene TRBJ1-1; 9 bases match TRBD1. The CDR3 is 18 amino acids. The V segment lost 1 base and the J segment 0 bases; nucleotides outside the gene matches: 9. Germline assignment: CDR1 KGHSH and CDR2 LQKENI. CDR3 coding DNA: TGTGCCAGCTCACCACGCGGTCCGGGACAGGGTATGAACACTGAAGCTTTCTTT. Protein product: CASSPRGPGQGMNTEAFF.

This chain joins TRBV7-6 and TRBJ1-4; 7 nucleotides agree with TRBD1. The CDR3 is 16 residues long. Germline lookup yields CDR1 SGHVS and CDR2 FNYEAQ. V was pared by 1 base and J by 8 bases, with 10 bases of the junction left unmatched. For the CDR3, the DNA is TGTGCCAGCAGCTTAGGACCACAGGGGACTTTCGAAAAACTGTTTTTT. This codes for CASSLGPQGTFEKLFF. Variable domain in full (rest from reference TRBV7-6 and TRBJ1-4): GAGVSQSPRYKVTKRGQDVALRCDPISGHVSLYWYRQALGQGPEFLTYFNYEAQQDKSGLPNDRFSAERPEGSISTLTIQRTEQRDSAMYRCASSLGPQGTFEKLFFGSGTQLSVL.

The chain is built from TRBV11-2 and TRBJ2-1, with D unresolved. The CDR3 consists of 14 residues. The V and J ends lost 5 bases and 5 bases respectively, with 13 bases between them. CDR1 is SGHAT and CDR2 is FQNNGV in the germline V gene. Written as DNA, the CDR3 is TGTGCCAGCAGCCATCGGTTAGAGAACAATGAGCAGTTCTTC. Its protein is CASSHRLENNEQFF.

The chain uses TRBV19 and TRBJ1-2; tentative D call: TRBD1 (5 bases). This CDR3 is built from 17 residues. With 2 bases removed from V and 4 bases from J, the gap between germline ends came to 20 bases. Germline-derived CDR1 and CDR2 are LNHDA and SQIVND (reference sequence). In DNA form, the CDR3 reads TGTGCCAGTAGTATACGAGGGGATGGTTCGGGCGGCTATGGCTACACCTTC. Residues: CASSIRGDGSGGYGYTF.

CDR3 protein: CASNPTGGNQPQHF. The CDR3 coding sequence is TGTGCCAGCAACCCAACAGGGGGCAATCAGCCCCAGCATTTT. The rearrangement links TRBV27 to TRBJ1-5; the match to TRBD1 covers 7 bases. Trimming took 7 bases from V and 2 from J; bases not matched to a gene: 5. The germline V gene has CDR1 MNHEY and CDR2 SMNVEV (reference sequence). The CDR3 is 14 amino acids.

This clone came up once. This sequence joins TRBV2 and TRBJ2-1; TRBD2 aligns across 10 bases. Germline CDR1 and CDR2: SNHLY and FYNNEI. CDR3 length equals 16 residues. V lost 1 base, J lost 10 bases, and 10 bases stayed unmatched. The CDR3: CASSEDGSGGAGEQFF. In nucleotides, the CDR3 is TGTGCCAGCAGTGAAGATGGGAGCGGGGGGGCAGGAGAGCAGTTCTTC.

This chain joins TRBV5-1 and TRBJ1-2; 9 bases map to TRBD1. The V gene end was trimmed by 4 bases and the J gene end by 7 bases; junction bases not matched to a gene: 14. CDR3 length: 16 residues. Germline V gives CDR1 SGHRS, CDR2 YFSETQ. CDR3 region: CASSRLGAQGAGGYTF. The CDR3 DNA sequence: TGCGCCAGCAGCCGATTGGGGGCACAGGGGGCTGGTGGCTACACCTTC.

The V and J genes are TRBV12-2 and TRBJ2-3; no DNA check was done on the table's D call, TRBD2. TRBV12-2 is tagged as a pseudogene. The CDR3 runs 15 residues. CDR3 amino acids: CASRHRLPSTDTQYF. For the CDR3, the DNA is TGTGCAAGTCGCCACCGACTCCCTAGCACAGATACGCAGTATTTT.

This clone was seen more than once but under ten times. The chain uses TRBV7-9 and TRBJ2-1; TRBD2 agrees at 9 bases. This CDR3 has 15 residues. CDR1 and CDR2 from the germline V gene are SEHNR and FQNEAQ (reference sequence). Trimming at V came to 1 base and at J to 7 bases, leaving 5 bases not matched to a gene. In DNA form, the CDR3 reads TGTGCCAGCAGCTTAGTTGGGACTAGCTCAAATGAGCAGTTCTTC. This gives the protein CASSLVGTSSNEQFF. Full variable domain (outside the CDR3, taken from reference TRBV7-9 and TRBJ2-1): DTGVSQNPRHKITKRGQNVTFRCDPISEHNRLYWYRQTLGQGPEFLTYFQNEAQLEKSRLLSDRFSAERPKGSFSTLEIQRTEQGDSAMYLCASSLVGTSSNEQFFGPGTRLTVL.

The chain links TRBV2 to TRBJ2-7, with a tentative D call TRBD2 (6 bases). CDR3 length equals 13 residues. CDR1 and CDR2 from the germline V gene are SNHLY and FYNNEI. V lost 3 bases to trimming and J lost 7 bases, with 13 bases between them. CDR3 coding DNA: TGTGCCAGCAGTGAGGGACTTACATCAGAGCAGTACTTC. Protein: CASSEGLTSEQYF.

The genes are TRBV7-2 and TRBJ2-1; 9 positions match TRBD2. Per the germline V gene, CDR1 is SGHTA and CDR2 is FQGNSA. The CDR3 is 13 residues long. V dropped 5 bases and J dropped 10; count of bases not matched to a gene: 6. CDR3 DNA: TGTGCCAGCAGCCTACTTAGCGGGGGAGAGCAGTTCTTC. It encodes CASSLLSGGEQFF.

This clone was recorded once. The V and J genes are TRBV27 and TRBJ2-1, with D possibly TRBD2 on 6 matching bases. The germline V gene has CDR1 MNHEY and CDR2 SMNVEV (reference sequence). The CDR3 spans 11 residues. V was shortened by 8 bases and J by 6 bases, with 8 bases between the two germline ends. The CDR3 nucleotides read TGTGCCAGCGGGCGGGGCAATGAGCAGTTCTTC. Amino acid sequence: CASGRGNEQFF.

The chain joins TRBV7-2 to TRBJ1-6, with TRBD1 matching 11 bases. Germline CDR1 reads SGHTA; CDR2 reads FQGNSA. Germline trimming cut 6 bases from V and 6 bases from J; bases unmatched to any gene: 7. The CDR3 loop spans 16 amino acids. CDR3 nucleotide sequence: TGTGCCAGCAGGGACCGGGACAGGGGGTTTAATTCACCCCTCCACTTT. Protein: CASRDRDRGFNSPLHF.

The chain has TRBV28 and TRBJ2-6; a weak D match, TRBD1 (5 bases). Germline lookup yields CDR1 MDHEN and CDR2 SYDVKM. The CDR3 totals 22 residues. Trimming removed 6 bases at V and 0 bases at J, with 30 bases between. In nucleotides, the CDR3 is TGTGCCAGCAGCTCAGTTAGAGTGGCAGGGCCCAAGCCCTTCTCTGGGGCCAACGTCCTGACTTTC. Translated: CASSSVRVAGPKPFSGANVLTF.

The chain uses TRBV6-6 and TRBJ2-7, with D unclear. CDR3 length: 11 amino acids. From germline, CDR1 is MNHNY and CDR2 SVGAGI (reference sequence). V dropped 2 bases and J dropped 6 bases, with 5 bases sitting between them. The CDR3 spells CASSYKLEQYV. The CDR3 DNA reads TGTGCCAGCAGTTACAAACTCGAGCAGTACGTC.

For the CDR3, the DNA is TGTGCCAGCAGGGGGGACAGGGGGCAATACGAGCAGTACTTC. Protein: CASRGDRGQYEQYF. The V gene is TRBV2, the J gene TRBJ2-7; TRBD1 agrees at 12 bases. The CDR3 has 14 amino acids. Germline CDR1 reads SNHLY; CDR2 reads FYNNEI. The trim removed 6 bases at V and 4 bases at J, leaving 4 bases unmatched.

The table lists this clone with a few counts. This chain links TRBV5-4 with TRBJ2-5, with D perhaps TRBD1 (6 bases). The germline V and J ends were trimmed by 0 bases and 4 bases, with 16 bases remaining between them. CDR1 and CDR2 (germline): SGHNT, YYREEE (reference sequence). The CDR3 is made up of 16 amino acids. The CDR3 is CASSLVLRGSGETQYF. CDR3 sequence (DNA): TGTGCCAGCAGCTTGGTCCTCAGGGGCTCGGGAGAGACCCAGTACTTC.

For the CDR3, the DNA is TGTGCCTGGAGTGTAGGGGGACGGGTTTACAATGAGCAGTTCTTC. Translated: CAWSVGGRVYNEQFF. The chain joins TRBV30 to TRBJ2-1; tentative D call: TRBD1 (6 bases). The CDR3 consists of 15 residues. V lost 0 bases, J lost 4 bases, and 13 bases lay in between. The V gene's germline CDR1 is GTSNPN and CDR2 SVGIG (reference sequence).

The rearrangement joins TRBV2 to TRBJ2-2, with TRBD1 matching 8 bases. After removal of 6 bases from V and 3 bases from J, the junction contained 6 bases not matched to a gene. This CDR3 is 15 amino acids long. CDR1 is SNHLY, CDR2 FYNNEI, per germline. The CDR3 region has the DNA TGTGCCAGCAGCGCCTCAGGGGGCGACACCGGGGAGCTGTTTTTT. This encodes CASSASGGDTGELFF.

The gene calls are TRBV27 and TRBJ2-7; weak D call: TRBD1 (6 bases). Trimming pared 5 bases from V and 3 bases from J, leaving 17 bases between. This CDR3 comprises 15 residues. CDR1 and CDR2 from the germline V gene are MNHEY and SMNVEV (reference sequence). In DNA form, the CDR3 reads TGTGCCAGCAGTCGACTACAGGGACCTATCTACGAGCAGTACGTC. Translating gives CASSRLQGPIYEQYV.

J is TRBJ1-5 and V is TRBV7-9; D remains ambiguous. This CDR3 contains 14 residues. The V end was cut by 2 bases, the J end by 0 bases, with 5 bases between. Germline V gene data show CDR1 as SEHNR and CDR2 as FQNEAQ (reference sequence). This CDR3 is CASSLLDSNQPQHF. Here the CDR3 DNA reads TGTGCCAGCAGCTTATTGGATAGCAATCAGCCCCAGCATTTT.

The chain is built from TRBV11-2 and TRBJ2-2; TRBD1 might be the D (6 bases). Trimming cost V 5 bases and J 3 bases, with 13 bases left between them. Germline V lookup: CDR1 SGHAT, CDR2 FQNNGV. The CDR3 covers 15 residues. This CDR3 is CASSAQGIDTGELFF. The CDR3 DNA sequence: TGTGCCAGCAGCGCCCAGGGGATCGACACCGGGGAGCTGTTTTTT. Combining the CDR3 with reference TRBV11-2 and TRBJ2-2 gives the whole variable domain EAGVAQSPRYKIIEKRQSVAFWCNPISGHATLYWYQQILGQGPKLLIQFQNNGVVDDSQLPKDRFSAERLKGVDSTLKIQPAKLEDSAVYLCASSAQGIDTGELFFGEGSRLTVL.

This clone has only a few counts. The chain has TRBV28 and TRBJ2-1; 7 nucleotides line up with TRBD2. V shed 5 bases, J shed 9 bases, and the junction held 7 bases outside the gene matches. CDR1 and CDR2 from the germline V gene are MDHEN and SYDVKM. The CDR3 is 13 residues long. CDR3 sequence reads: CASSPAGELEQFF. The DNA for the CDR3 is TGTGCCAGCAGTCCCGCGGGAGAACTTGAGCAGTTCTTC.

The rearrangement joins TRBV7-2 to TRBJ1-1; a possible D gene is TRBD1 (5 bases). Germline-derived CDR1 and CDR2 are SGHTA and FQGNSA. V was shortened by 2 bases and J by 2 bases, with 21 bases between the two germline ends. The CDR3 has 18 residues. The CDR3 coding sequence is TGTGCCAGCAGCTTAACGGGGCCAGGGAGCGGTAGAAACACTGAAGCTTTCTTT. This translates into CASSLTGPGSGRNTEAFF.